The T cell receptor beta chain under discussion was sequenced for a study of human T cells and chemical hapten exposure. In the study overall: Per-sample TCR yield variation was attributed mainly to small pooled library volume differences. Notes on the study in general: Sensitizing to DPC left TCRs with a frequency above 1 in 1000 unaltered.

The time point was: healthy volunteer bleed at 2 weeks. The total RNA was obtained from whole blood that was not fractionated. Germline V gives CDR1 MNHEY, CDR2 SMNVEV (reference sequence). Trimming took 1 base from V and 6 from J; bases not matched to a gene: 5. CDR3 length: 15 amino acids. Separate cDNA molecules received unique molecular identifiers, which the library attached to them. Original handling: Individual samples carried between 23,224 and 690,600 TCRs, with more than 85,000 as the median. A single record per CDR3 protein comes from TCRdb applying MiXCR to the RACE reads. TCRdb's processing, not the study's, gives the V and J calls here. The table shows about 130,000 distinct CDR3 sequences, with roughly 9.5% occurring only once. As to this clonotype: Its antigen is undetermined.

The chain has TRBV27 and TRBJ2-2, with 7 bases identical to TRBD1. Sequences were obtained from whole blood. This clonotype was sampled from a male donor in good health. Some clones in this sample may be carry-over from other donors' samples. CDR3 region: CASSLWKGAPGELFF. In DNA form, the CDR3 reads TGTGCCAGCAGTTTATGGAAGGGGGCGCCCGGGGAGCTGTTTTTT.